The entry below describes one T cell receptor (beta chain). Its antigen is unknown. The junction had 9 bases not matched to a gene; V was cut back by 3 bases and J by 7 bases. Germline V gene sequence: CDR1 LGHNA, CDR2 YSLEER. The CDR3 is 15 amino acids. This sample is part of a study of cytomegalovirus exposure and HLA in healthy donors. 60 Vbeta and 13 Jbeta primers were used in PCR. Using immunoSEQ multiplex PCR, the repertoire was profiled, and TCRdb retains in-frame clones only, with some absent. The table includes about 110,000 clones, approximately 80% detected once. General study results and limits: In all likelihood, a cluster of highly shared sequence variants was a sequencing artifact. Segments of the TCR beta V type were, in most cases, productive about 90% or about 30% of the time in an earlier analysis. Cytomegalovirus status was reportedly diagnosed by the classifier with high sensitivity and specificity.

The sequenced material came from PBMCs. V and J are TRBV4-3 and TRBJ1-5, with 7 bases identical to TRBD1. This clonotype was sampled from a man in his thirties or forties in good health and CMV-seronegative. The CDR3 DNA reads TGCGCCAGCAGCCAGGAAACAGGGGTTATACAGCCCCAGCATTTT. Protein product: CASSQETGVIQPQHF.